A single sample gave rise to the 18 T cell receptor beta chains below, sequenced in a study of T cells in Graves' hyperthyroidism and ophthalmopathy. From RNA transcripts, TCR beta CDR3 regions were amplified. HTBI primers drove first-round RT-PCR of the TCR CDR3. TCRdb reprocessed the multiplex PCR reads via MiXCR and lists one record per CDR3 protein. Here the sample spans around 620,000 distinct CDR3 sequences, roughly 17% being singletons. Sequenced: blood. The receptors here all came from a woman in her twenties or thirties with Graves' hyperthyroidism.

This clonotype came up many times. The rearrangement links TRBV18 to TRBJ1-5; tentatively, D is TRBD1 (5 bases). Germline-derived CDR1 and CDR2 are KGHSH and LQKENI. V was shortened by 10 bases and J by 4 bases, with 11 bases between the two germline ends. The CDR3 sequence is 12 residues long. The CDR3 DNA is TGTGCCACCGCACCAGGGAATCAGCCCCAGCATTTT. It specifies CATAPGNQPQHF.

This clonotype has only a few counts. The J gene is TRBJ2-3, the V gene TRBV20-1; TRBD1 agrees at 11 bases. From germline, CDR1 is DFQATT and CDR2 SNEGSKA (reference sequence). J was trimmed by 5 bases and V by 6 bases; bases with no gene match: 4. The CDR3 has 13 amino acids. The CDR3 DNA follows: TGCAGTGCCCCGGGACAGGGGGTAGATACGCAGTATTTT. This sequence encodes CSAPGQGVDTQYF.

At least ten counts were recorded for this clonotype. The CDR3 protein is CASSESRLAGVRETQYF. Here the CDR3 DNA reads TGTGCCAGCAGTGAATCCCGACTAGCGGGAGTGAGGGAGACCCAGTACTTC. This chain uses TRBV25-1 with TRBJ2-5, with 12 bases aligning to TRBD2. This CDR3 spans 17 amino acids. Germline V gives CDR1 MGHDK, CDR2 SYGVNS. Trimming removed 1 base from V and 5 bases from J; junction bases left unmatched: 8. The full variable domain, completed using reference TRBV25-1 and TRBJ2-5, is EADIYQTPRYLVIGTGKKITLECSQTMGHDKMYWYQQDPGMELHLIHYSYGVNSTEKGDLSSESTVSRIRTEHFPLTLESARPSHTSQYLCASSESRLAGVRETQYFGPGTRLLVL.

This clonotype was observed a few times. J is TRBJ1-1 and V is TRBV19; no firm D call. The V end lost 7 bases, the J end lost 4 bases, and 13 bases lay between the germline ends. This CDR3 is built from 13 residues. Germline assignment: CDR1 LNHDA and CDR2 SQIVND (reference sequence). The DNA for the CDR3 is TGTGCCAGTATGAATCGGGGAGGCACTGAAGCTTTCTTT. Translation: CASMNRGGTEAFF.

The V call is TRBV2, the J call TRBJ2-2; D not resolved. V was pared by 9 bases and J by 5 bases, with 10 bases between. The germline V gene encodes CDR1 SNHLY and CDR2 FYNNEI. This CDR3 has 12 amino acids. The CDR3, as DNA: TGTGCCAGGGGGTCGGAAACCGGGGAGCTGTTTTTT. Its translation is CARGSETGELFF.

This clonotype was counted many times. V is TRBV7-2 and J is TRBJ2-7, with TRBD2 matching over 11 bases. The germline V gene encodes CDR1 SGHTA and CDR2 FQGNSA. J was trimmed by 3 bases and V by 3 bases; bases with no gene match: 1. The CDR3 contains 14 residues. CDR3 loop: CASSFTSGGYEQYF. CDR3 bases: TGTGCCAGCAGCTTCACTAGCGGGGGCTACGAGCAGTACTTC.

This chain joins TRBV27 and TRBJ2-1, with TRBD2 matching 9 bases. CDR1 and CDR2 from the germline V gene are MNHEY and SMNVEV (reference sequence). With 2 bases clipped from V and 7 bases from J, the junction kept 6 bases outside the gene matches. CDR3 length equals 15 residues. The chain's CDR3 is CASSLRPSGTNEQFF. For the CDR3, the DNA is TGTGCCAGCAGTTTACGGCCTAGCGGGACTAATGAGCAGTTCTTC.

This clonotype was detected ten times or more. J is TRBJ2-3 and V is TRBV12-3 or TRBV12-4; tentative D call: TRBD1 (6 bases). The V gene lost 8 bases and the J gene lost 4 bases, with 19 bases spanning the gap. The CDR3 is made up of 15 amino acids. The CDR3 protein is CASSSQGGAADTQYF. The CDR3 bases are TGTGCCAGCTCCTCACAGGGTGGGGCCGCAGATACGCAGTATTTT.

This clonotype was counted many times. The chain employs TRBV30 and TRBJ2-3; D gene ambiguous. The CDR3 spans 12 residues. Germline assignment: CDR1 GTSNPN and CDR2 SVGIG (reference sequence). Trimming left V 5 bases short and J 2 bases short, with 8 bases between. CDR3 residues: CAWVRDTDTQYF. The CDR3 DNA reads TGTGCCTGGGTAAGGGACACAGATACGCAGTATTTT.

Many counts were recorded for this clonotype. The chain has TRBV5-1 and TRBJ2-1; 7 bases line up with TRBD1. Germline V gene data show CDR1 as SGHRS and CDR2 as YFSETQ. With 6 bases clipped from V and 10 bases from J, the junction kept 13 bases outside the gene matches. This CDR3 has 14 amino acids. The CDR3 protein is CASTAGTAVVEQFF. CDR3 nucleotides: TGCGCCAGCACCGCCGGGACAGCAGTAGTAGAGCAGTTCTTC.

The V gene is TRBV3-1, the J gene TRBJ2-3; 10 bases align to TRBD1. The CDR3 is 16 residues long. The V and J ends lost 2 bases and 6 bases, in that order; junction bases with no gene match: 8. Germline CDR1 LGHDT, CDR2 YNNKEL (reference sequence). The CDR3 spells CASSQPGTGVSDTQYF. Written as DNA, the CDR3 is TGTGCCAGCAGCCAACCCGGGACAGGGGTCTCCGATACGCAGTATTTT.

The V gene is TRBV5-1, the J gene TRBJ1-2; 7 bases agree with TRBD1. This CDR3 is 13 amino acids long. Germline V gene data show CDR1 as SGHRS and CDR2 as YFSETQ. Unmatched junction bases numbered 6, after V lost 2 bases and J lost 8 bases. The CDR3 sequence is CASSFRGASGYTF. The CDR3 coding sequence is TGCGCCAGCAGCTTCAGGGGGGCTAGCGGCTACACCTTC.

Many counts were recorded for this clonotype. The chain has TRBV6-1 and TRBJ1-5; 10 positions match TRBD1. Trimming took 6 bases from V and 5 from J; bases not matched to a gene: 13. The CDR3 consists of 17 residues. Germline V gene lookup returns CDR1 MNHNS and CDR2 SASEGT. CDR3 DNA sequence: TGTGCCAGCAGACCCCTTTCCGGGACAGGGGTGGATCAGCCCCAGCATTTT. Translation gives CASRPLSGTGVDQPQHF.

This clonotype was found a few times. The V call is TRBV7-8, the J call TRBJ2-7, with no clear D. V lost 5 bases and J 6 bases, leaving 11 bases between the germline ends. Per the germline V gene, CDR1 is SGHVS and CDR2 is FQNEAQ. The CDR3 length is 12 residues. The CDR3 DNA sequence: TGTGCCAGCAGCCCCTCGTCTTTCGAGCAGTACTTC. Amino acid sequence: CASSPSSFEQYF.

This clonotype was found many times. The CDR3 nucleotides are TGTGCCAGCACCGGTGGGGGGCTCTACGAGCAGTACTTC. Translating gives CASTGGGLYEQYF. V and J are TRBV2 and TRBJ2-7; D may correspond to TRBD1 or TRBD2 (6 bases each). The germline V and J ends were trimmed by 7 bases and 3 bases, with 13 bases remaining between them. Germline V gene lookup returns CDR1 SNHLY and CDR2 FYNNEI. The CDR3 spans 13 residues. Combining the CDR3 with reference TRBV2 and TRBJ2-7 gives the whole variable domain EPEVTQTPSHQVTQMGQEVILRCVPISNHLYFYWYRQILGQKVEFLVSFYNNEISEKSEIFDDQFSVERPDGSNFTLKIRSTKLEDSAMYFCASTGGGLYEQYFGPGTRLTVT.

In its sample, this clonotype was seen many times. The chain is built from TRBV6-5 and TRBJ1-1; D not resolved. Trimming took off 2 bases at V and 4 bases at J, with 17 bases between the two ends. Germline lookup yields CDR1 MNHEY and CDR2 SVGAGI. The CDR3 has 16 residues. CDR3 in DNA: TGTGCCAGCAGTTACACCCTCCCACACCGGGGCACTGAAGCTTTCTTT. Translated: CASSYTLPHRGTEAFF.

There are a few counts of this clonotype. Here the CDR3 DNA reads TGTGCCAGCAGTTTGACTAGTACGGGCAATGAGCAGTTCTTC. Residues: CASSLTSTGNEQFF. This chain joins TRBV6-2 or TRBV6-3 and TRBJ2-1; TRBD2 might be the D (6 bases). V was clipped by 4 bases and J by 6 bases, with 13 bases between them. This CDR3 spans 14 amino acids. Germline CDR1 reads MNHEY; CDR2 reads SVGEGT.

V gene TRBV19 combines with J gene TRBJ1-3; maybe TRBD1 (6 bases). This CDR3 is built from 15 residues. V lost 9 bases, J lost 1 base, and 16 bases lay in between. Germline V gives CDR1 LNHDA, CDR2 SQIVND (reference sequence). Here the CDR3 reads CASAGRGNSGNTIYF. The CDR3, as DNA: TGTGCCAGCGCTGGCAGGGGTAATTCTGGAAACACCATATATTTT.